The 8 T cell receptor beta chains in this list originate from one sample, sequenced in a study of CD8 T cells in Susac syndrome. The authors reverse transcribed roughly 0.5 to 1 ug RNA with random hexamers. MiXCR, run by TCRdb on the immunoSEQ multiplex PCR reads, gives a single entry per CDR3 protein. The sample includes around 81,000 distinct CDR3 sequences, around 94% seen only once; the top ten take about 0.9%. Sequenced material: CD8+ T cells from PBMCs. Receptor source: a human donor with Susac syndrome.

This clonotype occurred once. This sequence joins TRBV12-3 or TRBV12-4 and TRBJ1-5; 9 bases line up with TRBD1. V was pared by 3 bases and J by 4 bases, with 4 bases of the junction left unmatched. The CDR3 sequence is 15 residues long. This CDR3 reads CASSLGQGRNQPQHF. CDR3 DNA sequence: TGTGCCAGCAGTTTGGGACAGGGAAGGAATCAGCCCCAGCATTTT.

The rearrangement uses TRBV4-3 and TRBJ2-1; 9 positions match TRBD2. The germline V gene has CDR1 LGHNA and CDR2 YSLEER. J lost 2 bases, V lost 8 bases, and 1 base had no gene match. The length of the CDR3 is 13 residues. Written as DNA, the CDR3 is TGCGCCAGCTCTAGCGGGACCTACAATGAGCAGTTCTTC. As protein: CASSSGTYNEQFF.

This clonotype has a single count. The chain has TRBV13 and TRBJ2-1, with 11 bases aligning to TRBD2. V dropped 5 bases and J dropped 6; count of bases not matched to a gene: 9. The CDR3 has 16 residues. CDR1 is PRHDT, CDR2 FYEKMQ, per germline (reference sequence). The CDR3 sequence: CASSGPGLADSNEQFF. The CDR3 nucleotides are TGTGCCAGCAGCGGACCGGGACTAGCGGACTCCAATGAGCAGTTCTTC.

This clonotype appeared a few times. The chain couples TRBV19 to TRBJ2-3, with D possibly TRBD1 on 6 matching bases. The germline V and J ends were trimmed by 6 bases and 1 base, with 14 bases remaining between them. CDR1 and CDR2 from the germline V gene are LNHDA and SQIVND (reference sequence). The CDR3 has 15 residues. CDR3 bases: TGTGCCAGTAGCCCTCGAGGGGGAGGCACAGATACGCAGTATTTT. Translation: CASSPRGGGTDTQYF.

The chain carries TRBV6-1 and TRBJ2-1; D may be TRBD2 (6 bases). Germline V gene lookup returns CDR1 MNHNS and CDR2 SASEGT. There are 18 residues in the CDR3. With 4 bases removed from V and 9 bases from J, the gap between germline ends came to 28 bases. CDR3 region: CASSAAFGGRGGFGEQFF. In nucleotides, the CDR3 is TGTGCCAGCAGTGCTGCCTTCGGGGGACGAGGTGGTTTTGGTGAGCAGTTCTTC.

The gene calls are TRBV20-1 and TRBJ2-7; D possibly corresponds to TRBD2 (6 bases). The ends were cut back, 5 bases at V and 2 bases at J, with 16 bases in the middle. This CDR3 has 14 amino acids. CDR1 is DFQATT, CDR2 SNEGSKA, per germline (reference sequence). The DNA for the CDR3 is TGCAGTGCTCTTCCGCGGGACGATGCCTACGAGCAGTACTTC. This translates into CSALPRDDAYEQYF.

The chain combines TRBV6-5 with TRBJ1-5, with 8 bases matching TRBD1. Looked up from germline, CDR1 is MNHEY and CDR2 is SVGAGI. Losses at the gene ends were 2 bases for V and 4 bases for J; bases not matched to a gene: 1. The CDR3 is 14 residues long. In DNA form, the CDR3 reads TGTGCCAGCAGTTACGGACAGGGAAATCAGCCCCAGCATTTT. Amino acid sequence: CASSYGQGNQPQHF.

The genes are TRBV25-1 and TRBJ2-1; a possible D gene is TRBD1 (6 bases). The CDR3 contains 13 residues. The ends were cut back, 3 bases at V and 4 bases at J, with 7 bases in the middle. Germline-derived CDR1 and CDR2 are MGHDK and SYGVNS. CDR3 in amino acids: CASSEDRYNEQFF. In DNA form, the CDR3 reads TGTGCCAGCAGTGAGGACAGATACAATGAGCAGTTCTTC. Combining the CDR3 with reference TRBV25-1 and TRBJ2-1 gives the whole variable domain EADIYQTPRYLVIGTGKKITLECSQTMGHDKMYWYQQDPGMELHLIHYSYGVNSTEKGDLSSESTVSRIRTEHFPLTLESARPSHTSQYLCASSEDRYNEQFFGPGTRLTVL.